Listed below are T cell receptor beta chains from one sample, sequenced in a study of CXCR3-negative and CXCR3-positive naive CD8 T cells. TCRdb re-called the 5' RACE reads, yielding one record per CDR3 amino acid sequence without DNA. There are about 120,000 distinct CDR3 sequences in the sample, with around 0.54% held by the top ten. Material for sequencing was naive CXCR3+ CD8+ T cells from blood. These receptors came from a human donor in good health. Some clones in this sample may be carry-over from other donors' samples. Each CDR3 is given with its conserved first and last residue.

TRBJ1-1	TRBV5-6	CASSLGLSAFF
TRBJ1-1	TRBV19	CASNRGRKAFF
TRBJ2-3	TRBV10-3	CAIRTGLGSTDTQYF
TRBJ2-1	TRBV29-1	CSVEELAGASNEQFF
TRBJ2-7	TRBV7-9	CASSLVVNSYEQYF
TRBJ1-1	TRBV20-1	CSATQGPDTEAFF
TRBJ2-5	TRBV6-6	CASSPPRLAGLYQETQYF
TRBJ2-2	TRBV18	CASSPEGDTGELFF
TRBJ2-2	TRBV12-3/TRBV12-4	CASSLMGVITEGHPGELFF
TRBJ2-1	TRBV29-1	CSVPHRGRALNEQFF
TRBJ1-1	TRBV7-9	CASSLPGATEAFF
TRBJ2-2	TRBV29-1	CSVEGQESGELFF
TRBJ2-1	TRBV20-1	CSARGQNSYNEQFF
TRBJ2-7	TRBV4-2	CASSQGAGGHEQYF
TRBJ2-1	TRBV28	CASSFAGTDYNEQFF
TRBJ2-1	TRBV11-3	CASSSRLASYNEQFF
TRBJ1-2	TRBV9	CASSVGDLPGSGYTF
TRBJ2-1	TRBV3-1	CASSQGRGSLLEQFF
TRBJ2-1	TRBV13	CASSLNRVYNEQFF
TRBJ2-3	TRBV7-3	CASSLTGMADTQYF
TRBJ2-3	TRBV5-4	CASSLAATDTQYF
TRBJ2-7	TRBV28	CASSFYGASYEQYF
TRBJ2-7	TRBV5-1	CASGHGGRNSYEQYF
TRBJ2-5	TRBV12-3/TRBV12-4	CASSLTLAVTKETQYF